This entry features one T cell receptor beta chain sequence. V was trimmed by 3 bases and J by 6 bases, leaving 17 bases between them. In germline, CDR1 is SGHRS, CDR2 YFSETQ. The CDR3 sequence is 15 residues long. Profiled with immunoSEQ multiplex PCR; TCRdb holds only in-frame clones, not every one. The top ten clones hold 0.58% of a sample with approximately 69,000 clones, about 94% of them seen once. The data are from a study of T cell changes during pregnancy in multiple sclerosis. The sequence was obtained from a female donor with multiple sclerosis, enrolled in a pregnancy study. This chain uses TRBV5-1 with TRBJ2-3, with a possible D match to TRBD1 (6 bases). The starting material was peripheral blood, obtained in the third trimester of pregnancy. The DNA for the CDR3 is TGCGCCAGCAGCTACCGGGACAACTCGGGGGATACGCAGTATTTT. This encodes CASSYRDNSGDTQYF.